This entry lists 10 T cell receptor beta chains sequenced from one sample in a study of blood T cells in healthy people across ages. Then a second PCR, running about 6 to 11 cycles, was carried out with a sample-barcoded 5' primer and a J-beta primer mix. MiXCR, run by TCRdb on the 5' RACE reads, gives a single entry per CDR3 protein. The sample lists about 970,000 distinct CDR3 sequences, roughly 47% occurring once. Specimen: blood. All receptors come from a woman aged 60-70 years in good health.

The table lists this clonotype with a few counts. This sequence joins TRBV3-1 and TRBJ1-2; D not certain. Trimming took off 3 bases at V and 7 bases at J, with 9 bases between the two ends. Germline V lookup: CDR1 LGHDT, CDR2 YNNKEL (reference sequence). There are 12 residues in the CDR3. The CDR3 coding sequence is TGTGCCAGCAGCCACGGGCAGAGTGGCTACACCTTC. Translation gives CASSHGQSGYTF.

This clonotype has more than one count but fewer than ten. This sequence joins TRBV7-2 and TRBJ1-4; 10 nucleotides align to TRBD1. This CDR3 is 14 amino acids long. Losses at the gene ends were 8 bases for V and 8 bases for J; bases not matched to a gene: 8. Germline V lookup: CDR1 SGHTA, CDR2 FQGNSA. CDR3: CASSPTGGREKLFF. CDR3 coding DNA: TGTGCCAGCTCCCCGACAGGGGGCAGGGAAAAACTGTTTTTT.

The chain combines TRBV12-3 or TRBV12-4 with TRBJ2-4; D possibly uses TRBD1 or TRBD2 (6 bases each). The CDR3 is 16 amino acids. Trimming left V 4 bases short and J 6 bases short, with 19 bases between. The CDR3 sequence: CASSSLGGKGGNIQYF. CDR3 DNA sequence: TGTGCCAGCAGTTCTTTAGGTGGAAAGGGGGGAAACATTCAGTACTTC.

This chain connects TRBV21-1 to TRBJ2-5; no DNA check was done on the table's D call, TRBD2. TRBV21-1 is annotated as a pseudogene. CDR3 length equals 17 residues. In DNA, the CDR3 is TGTGCCAGCAGCAATCCATCCGGGACTAGGATGCAAGAGACCCAGTACTTC. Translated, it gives CASSNPSGTRMQETQYF.

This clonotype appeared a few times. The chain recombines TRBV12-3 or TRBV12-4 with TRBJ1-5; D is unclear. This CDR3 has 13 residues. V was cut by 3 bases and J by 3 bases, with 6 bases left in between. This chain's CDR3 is CASSFFINQPQHF. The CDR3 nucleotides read TGTGCCAGCAGTTTCTTCATCAATCAGCCCCAGCATTTT.

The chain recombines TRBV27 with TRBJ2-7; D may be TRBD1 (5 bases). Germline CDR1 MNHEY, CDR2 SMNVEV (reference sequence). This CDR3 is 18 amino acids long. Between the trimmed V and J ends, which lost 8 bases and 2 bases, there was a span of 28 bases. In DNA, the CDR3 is TGTGCCAGCTCAAATTCCCCTCCACAGGTCCTAAGTCCCTACGAGCAGTACTTC. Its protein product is CASSNSPPQVLSPYEQYF.

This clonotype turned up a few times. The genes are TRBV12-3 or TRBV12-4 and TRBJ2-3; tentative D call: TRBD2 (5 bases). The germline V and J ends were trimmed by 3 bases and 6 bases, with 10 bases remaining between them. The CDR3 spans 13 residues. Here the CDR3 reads CASSFASRDTQYF. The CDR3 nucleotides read TGTGCCAGCAGTTTCGCTAGCAGGGATACGCAGTATTTT.

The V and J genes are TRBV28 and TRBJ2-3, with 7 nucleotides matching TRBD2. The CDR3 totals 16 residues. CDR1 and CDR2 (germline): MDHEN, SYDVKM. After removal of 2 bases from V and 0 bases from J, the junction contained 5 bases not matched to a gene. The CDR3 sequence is CASSLSGKGSTDTQYF. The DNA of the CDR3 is TGTGCCAGCAGTTTAAGCGGGAAGGGGAGCACAGATACGCAGTATTTT.

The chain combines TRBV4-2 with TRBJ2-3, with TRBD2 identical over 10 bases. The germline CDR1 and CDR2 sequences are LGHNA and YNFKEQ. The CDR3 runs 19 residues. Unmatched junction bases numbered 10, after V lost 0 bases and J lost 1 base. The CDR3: CASSQEILAGAGGTDTQYF. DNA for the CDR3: TGTGCCAGCAGCCAAGAGATCCTAGCGGGAGCGGGTGGCACAGATACGCAGTATTTT.

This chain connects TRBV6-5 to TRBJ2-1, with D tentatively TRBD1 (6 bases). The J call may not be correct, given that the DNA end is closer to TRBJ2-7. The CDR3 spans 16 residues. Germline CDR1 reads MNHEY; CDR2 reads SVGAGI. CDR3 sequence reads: CASSQEADSSYNEQYF. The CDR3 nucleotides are TGTGCCAGCAGCCAAGAAGCGGACAGCTCCTACAATGAGCAGTACTTC.